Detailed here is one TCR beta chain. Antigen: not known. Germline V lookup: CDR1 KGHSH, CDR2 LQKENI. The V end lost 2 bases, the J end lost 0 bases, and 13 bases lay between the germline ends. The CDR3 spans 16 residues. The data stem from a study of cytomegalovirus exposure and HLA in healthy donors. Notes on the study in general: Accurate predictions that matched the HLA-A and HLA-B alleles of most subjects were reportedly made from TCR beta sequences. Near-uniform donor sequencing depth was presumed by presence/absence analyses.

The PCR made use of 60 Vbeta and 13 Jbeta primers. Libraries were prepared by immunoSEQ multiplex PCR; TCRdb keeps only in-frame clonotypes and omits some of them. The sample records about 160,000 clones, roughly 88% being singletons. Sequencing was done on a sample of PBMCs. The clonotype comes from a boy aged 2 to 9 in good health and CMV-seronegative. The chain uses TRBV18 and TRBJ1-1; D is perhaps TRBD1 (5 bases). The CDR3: CASSPGSPGMNTEAFF. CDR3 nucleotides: TGTGCCAGCTCACCAGGCTCTCCAGGGATGAACACTGAAGCTTTCTTT.